Shown below are 22 T cell receptor beta chains from a single sample sequenced in a study of T-cell reconstitution after alpha-beta-depleted transplantation in children (dated by TCRdb to 2016 to 2017). The library was built by means of PCR. TCRdb lists the instrument as Illumina HiSeq 2500. To normalize quantification of the TCRbeta repertoire, the TCR libraries were built with molecular barcoding that relied on unique molecular identifiers. TCRdb ran its own pipeline on the public reads, namely fastp trimming at Q25 and MiXCR clone calling, and kept in-frame beta chains. Identical CDR3 protein sequences are pooled into one entry, listed with their most common genes and DNA. The sample table contains roughly 500,000 distinct CDR3 sequences; only one count was recorded for 15% to 20% of them. The ten top clones hold less than 4% of the sample. The sample in question was PBMCs from the stem cell graft donor, obtained from the stem cell graft. The receptors were gathered from a human donor who donated a stem cell graft to a child with acute lymphoblastic leukemia.

This rearrangement joins TRBV21-1 to TRBJ2-4; the table's TRBD1 call for D was not verified on the DNA. TRBV21-1 is a known pseudogene. The CDR3 consists of 11 residues. The DNA for the CDR3 is TGTGCCAGCAGCGGTCGGGGCAGGGGAGAGTTC. Translated: CASSGRGRGEF.

The rearrangement joins TRBV5-1 to TRBJ2-1; the match to TRBD2 covers 10 bases. This CDR3 contains 18 residues. The V and J ends lost 1 base and 9 bases, in that order; junction bases with no gene match: 16. CDR1 SGHRS and CDR2 YFSETQ come from the germline V gene. The CDR3 DNA reads TGCGCCAGCAGCTTGACAGGGATGGGGTCTAGCGGGAGTGGTGAGCAGTTCTTC. This encodes CASSLTGMGSSGSGEQFF.

This clonotype turned up a few times. V is TRBV7-9 and J is TRBJ2-1, with 12 bases aligning to TRBD2. Trimming at V came to 3 bases and at J to 9 bases, leaving 6 bases not matched to a gene. CDR1 is SEHNR, CDR2 FQNEAQ, per germline (reference sequence). CDR3 size: 15 residues. DNA for the CDR3: TGTGCCAGCAGCTTGCCTAGCGGGAGGGCGAGTGAGCAGTTCTTC. This gives the protein CASSLPSGRASEQFF.

This rearrangement joins TRBV7-9 to TRBJ2-1, with 9 bases identical to TRBD2. With 4 bases clipped from V and 9 bases from J, the junction kept 16 bases outside the gene matches. The CDR3 consists of 17 residues. In germline, CDR1 is SEHNR, CDR2 FQNEAQ (reference sequence). The CDR3 DNA is TGTGCCAGCAGCTCAGTAGCTTGGGCTAGCGGGAACACTGAGCAGTTCTTC. Protein: CASSSVAWASGNTEQFF.

The CDR3 protein is CSAIGVYNEQFF. As DNA, the CDR3 is TGCAGTGCTATCGGGGTCTACAATGAGCAGTTCTTC. This rearrangement joins TRBV20-1 to TRBJ2-1; the D gene is possibly TRBD2 (5 bases). The ends were cut back, 4 bases at V and 3 bases at J, with 7 bases in the middle. The CDR3 is 12 amino acids. Germline assignment: CDR1 DFQATT and CDR2 SNEGSKA (reference sequence).

Only a few counts were recorded for this clonotype. The chain has TRBV18 and TRBJ1-1; 7 nucleotides agree with TRBD1. Germline CDR1 reads KGHSH; CDR2 reads LQKENI. The V segment lost 4 bases and the J segment 7 bases; nucleotides outside the gene matches: 6. This CDR3 has 13 amino acids. The CDR3 protein is CASSRTGDLEAFF. The DNA of the CDR3 is TGTGCCAGCTCACGGACAGGCGATCTTGAAGCTTTCTTT. Complete variable domain (other parts from reference TRBV18 and TRBJ1-1): NAGVMQNPRHLVRRRGQEARLRCSPMKGHSHVYWYRQLPEEGLKFMVYLQKENIIDESGMPKERFSAEFPKEGPSILRIQQVVRGDSAAYFCASSRTGDLEAFFGQGTRLTVV.

This clonotype was seen a few times. The chain links TRBV12-3 or TRBV12-4 to TRBJ2-7, with D perhaps assigned TRBD1 or TRBD2 (5 bases each). V lost 8 bases and J 5 bases, leaving 13 bases between the germline ends. The CDR3 runs to 12 residues. The CDR3 protein is CASGPWGNEQYF. The CDR3, as DNA: TGTGCCAGCGGGCCCTGGGGGAACGAGCAGTACTTC.

The chain combines TRBV9 with TRBJ2-5; 7 positions match TRBD2. Unmatched junction bases numbered 7, after V lost 3 bases and J lost 5 bases. This CDR3 has 14 amino acids. Germline CDR1 and CDR2: SGDLS and YYNGEE. The CDR3 is CASSGVRGGETQYF. The CDR3 DNA reads TGTGCCAGCAGCGGGGTGAGGGGAGGGGAGACCCAGTACTTC.

The V gene is TRBV20-1, the J gene TRBJ2-7; maybe TRBD2 (6 bases). The germline V and J ends were trimmed by 6 bases and 2 bases, with 17 bases remaining between them. This CDR3 has 14 amino acids. CDR1 and CDR2 (germline): DFQATT, SNEGSKA (reference sequence). This CDR3 is CSAHSRDFAYEQYF. The CDR3 DNA follows: TGCAGTGCGCATTCTCGGGACTTCGCCTACGAGCAGTACTTC.

The V gene is TRBV7-3, the J gene TRBJ2-1, with 7 bases aligning to TRBD1. Unmatched junction bases numbered 9, after V lost 4 bases and J lost 0 bases. Germline V gene data show CDR1 as SGHTA and CDR2 as FQGTGA. This CDR3 is built from 17 residues. In DNA, the CDR3 is TGTGCCAGCAGCTCACAACGACCAGGGGGCTCCTACAATGAGCAGTTCTTC. It yields the protein CASSSQRPGGSYNEQFF.

The CDR3 reads CSATTLFHRENIQYF. For the CDR3, the DNA is TGCAGTGCTACGACCTTGTTCCACAGGGAAAACATTCAGTACTTC. The chain has TRBV20-1 and TRBJ2-4; a weak D match, TRBD1 (6 bases). Germline CDR1 DFQATT, CDR2 SNEGSKA (reference sequence). CDR3 length: 15 amino acids. The ends were cut back, 4 bases at V and 5 bases at J, with 18 bases in the middle.

This clonotype appeared a few times. The rearrangement uses TRBV15 and TRBJ2-7; 7 nucleotides match TRBD1. Germline-derived CDR1 and CDR2 are LNHNV and YYDKDF (reference sequence). Trimming took 3 bases from V and 4 from J; bases not matched to a gene: 3. This CDR3 has 13 residues. The CDR3 sequence is CATSSNRGYEQYF. In DNA, the CDR3 is TGTGCCACCAGCAGTAACAGGGGATACGAGCAGTACTTC.

The chain's CDR3 is CASSQDLLAGLGGELFF. The CDR3 coding sequence is TGTGCCAGCAGCCAAGACCTACTAGCGGGCCTGGGCGGGGAGCTGTTTTTT. The chain links TRBV3-1 to TRBJ2-2; 9 nucleotides match TRBD2. V shed 0 bases, J shed 7 bases, and the junction held 9 bases outside the gene matches. Germline CDR1 and CDR2: LGHDT and YNNKEL (reference sequence). The CDR3 consists of 17 residues.

This clonotype was seen only a few times. The V gene is TRBV12-3 or TRBV12-4, the J gene TRBJ2-7; perhaps TRBD2 as D (6 bases). V lost 3 bases and J 3 bases, leaving 15 bases between the germline ends. The CDR3 has 15 residues. CDR3 sequence (DNA): TGTGCCAGCAGTTTTAGCGGATCCCCCTACTACGAGCAGTACTTC. It yields the protein CASSFSGSPYYEQYF.

The table lists this clonotype with many counts. The chain combines TRBV12-3 or TRBV12-4 with TRBJ1-1, with D unclear. The CDR3 sequence is 12 residues long. Trimming left V 6 bases short and J 1 base short, with 6 bases between. In DNA, the CDR3 is TGTGCCAGCAGCTTGAGGAACACTGAAGCTTTCTTT. It is translated as CASSLRNTEAFF.

This chain's CDR3 is CASSGTVETQYF. The CDR3 DNA reads as TGTGCCAGCAGCGGAACCGTGGAGACCCAGTACTTC. V is TRBV5-5 and J is TRBJ2-5; D not certain. The CDR3 loop spans 12 amino acids. V was pared by 4 bases and J by 5 bases, with 9 bases between. Looked up from germline, CDR1 is SGHKS and CDR2 is YYEKEE (reference sequence).

J is TRBJ2-7 and V is TRBV25-1, with 9 bases aligning to TRBD1. This CDR3 contains 15 residues. Per germline, CDR1 MGHDK and CDR2 SYGVNS. V gave up 5 bases and J gave up 4 bases; unmatched junction bases: 9. In DNA, the CDR3 is TGTGCCAGCAGTCCAAGGACAGGGGCAAAGTACGAGCAGTACTTC. Translation: CASSPRTGAKYEQYF.

This clonotype occurred a few times. J is TRBJ1-6 and V is TRBV20-1; no firm D call. V was pared by 0 bases and J by 0 bases, with 12 bases between. The CDR3 has 17 amino acids. Germline V gene sequence: CDR1 DFQATT, CDR2 SNEGSKA (reference sequence). The CDR3 DNA sequence: TGCAGTGCTAGAGATTGGGTGGGGAGCTCCTATAATTCACCCCTCCACTTT. As protein: CSARDWVGSSYNSPLHF.

This clonotype appeared a few times. The CDR3 reads CATSLSGIYNEQFF. The DNA for the CDR3 is TGTGCCACCAGCTTGAGCGGGATATACAATGAGCAGTTCTTC. The chain carries TRBV15 and TRBJ2-1; 7 bases are a match to TRBD2. The J segment lost 4 bases and the V segment lost 5 bases, leaving 5 bases of the junction unmatched. The CDR3 has 14 residues. CDR1 is LNHNV and CDR2 is YYDKDF in the germline V gene (reference sequence).

V is TRBV13 and J is TRBJ1-1; D gene unclear. The V end lost 6 bases, the J end lost 1 base, and 12 bases lay between the germline ends. There are 14 residues in the CDR3. Germline V CDR1 and CDR2: PRHDT, FYEKMQ (reference sequence). The DNA of the CDR3 is TGTGCCAGCAGTATCAATGGCCGGAACACTGAAGCTTTCTTT. It is translated as CASSINGRNTEAFF.

In regard to this clonotype: No conserved phenylalanine or tryptophan is present at the end of the CDR3, so a read error is the likely explanation. The chain uses TRBV5-1 and TRBJ2-1; D might be TRBD2 (5 bases). The germline V gene has CDR1 SGHRS and CDR2 YFSETQ. Trimming took 4 bases from V and 4 from J, leaving 12 bases between them. The CDR3 extends over 14 amino acids. The CDR3 sequence is CASSQGSYYNEQFL. The CDR3 DNA reads TGCGCCAGCAGCCAAGGGAGTTATTACAATGAGCAGTTCTTA.

This clonotype was counted a few times. V gene TRBV5-6 combines with J gene TRBJ1-2; possibly TRBD1 for D (6 bases). Per germline, CDR1 SGHDT and CDR2 YYEEEE. The CDR3 sequence is 16 residues long. Trimming cost V 4 bases and J 4 bases, with 20 bases left between them. CDR3 nucleotides: TGTGCCAGCAGCCTAGACAGGTTCAAAGCCTCCTATGGCTACACCTTC. Protein: CASSLDRFKASYGYTF. Full variable domain (outside the CDR3, taken from reference TRBV5-6 and TRBJ1-2): DAGVTQSPTHLIKTRGQQVTLRCSPKSGHDTVSWYQQALGQGPQFIFQYYEEEERQRGNFPDRFSGHQFPNYSSELNVNALLLGDSALYLCASSLDRFKASYGYTFGSGTRLTVV.